This T cell receptor beta chain was captured in a study of CD8+ T cells in alopecia areata. Broader study findings: Scalp sequencing also captures normal skin's resident alphabeta T cells.

Details on this clone: Its antigen is unknown.

Sequencing used cDNA as its template, made by extracting RNA and reverse transcribing it. Method: immunoSEQ multiplex PCR; TCRdb's copy keeps in-frame clones and lacks some. The data show 250,000 to 300,000 clones, more than 45% seen once. The CDR3 loop spans 14 amino acids. Trimming at V came to 6 bases and at J to 4 bases, leaving 3 bases not matched to a gene. Germline CDR1 is MNHEY and CDR2 is SVGAGI. The treatment here: oral pan-JAK inhibitor, 5-10 mg twice daily. Here the sequenced sample was CD4+ T cells sorted from blood, taken at week 24, from a patient treated with tofacitinib. The source of this sequence is a human donor with alopecia areata. The chain carries TRBV6-5 and TRBJ1-5, with 10 bases matching TRBD1. The CDR3 loop reads CASRQGQGNQPQHF. CDR3 DNA: TGTGCCAGCAGACAGGGACAGGGGAATCAGCCCCAGCATTTT.